This T cell receptor beta chain was obtained from a study of T cells in Graves' hyperthyroidism and ophthalmopathy. Germline V gives CDR1 MDHEN, CDR2 SYDVKM. The CDR3 has 15 amino acids. After removal of 5 bases from V and 1 base from J, the junction contained 6 bases not matched to a gene. What was amplified from RNA transcripts were TCR beta CDR3 regions. HTBI primers were used for first-round RT-PCR of the TCR CDR3. Via MiXCR, TCRdb re-called the multiplex PCR reads, giving one row per CDR3 protein. The sample shows around 540,000 distinct CDR3 sequences, 15% to 20% of them seen only once. This chain joins TRBV28 and TRBJ1-1; TRBD1 matches 8 bases. Sequencing was done on a sample of blood. The clonotype comes from a woman aged 25 to 45 with Graves' ophthalmopathy. CDR3 in amino acids: CASSPLGQENTEAFF. The CDR3 nucleotides are TGTGCCAGCAGTCCACTGGGACAGGAGAACACTGAAGCTTTCTTT. Based on the CDR3 plus reference TRBV28 and TRBJ1-1, the full variable domain is DVKVTQSSRYLVKRTGEKVFLECVQDMDHENMFWYRQDPGLGLRLIYFSYDVKMKEKGDIPEGYSVSREKKERFSLILESASTNQTSMYLCASSPLGQENTEAFFGQGTRLTVV.